The entry that follows covers one T cell receptor (beta chain) sequence. Its antigen is unknown. This CDR3 spans 16 amino acids. Germline V CDR1 and CDR2: SGDLS, YYNGEE. V was pared by 3 bases and J by 0 bases, with 14 bases between. This sample was included in a study of graft-versus-host responses after intestinal transplantation. Regarding the study as a whole: The marrow of recipients harbored GvH clones, and ileum or blood showed some of them first. When patients had graft-donor T cell macrochimerism, their allografts held high graft-versus-host to host-versus-graft clonal ratios.

This table comes from immunoSEQ multiplex PCR, and its TCRdb copy is limited to in-frame clones, with some not included. The sample records approximately 89,000 clones, 85% to 95% being singletons. The chain joins TRBV9 to TRBJ2-3; perhaps TRBD2 as D (6 bases). This clonotype was sampled from a human donor who was the organ donor for an intestinal transplant. The sample was unstimulated CD8+ T cells sorted from spleen or lymph node cells, taken before transplant. In DNA form, the CDR3 reads TGTGCCAGCAGCGAGGGACTCGCGCGAAGCACAGATACGCAGTATTTT. It codes for CASSEGLARSTDTQYF.